The source of this T cell receptor beta chain is a study of T cells in Graves' hyperthyroidism and ophthalmopathy. Study results and limitations: In simple terms, a model built on 13 V-J features told ophthalmopathy apart from stable hyperthyroidism.

Template material for amplifying TCR beta CDR3 regions consisted of RNA transcripts. Primed by the HTBI set, a first-round RT-PCR was run on the TCR CDR3. TCRdb called the multiplex PCR reads again in MiXCR, with one record for every CDR3 protein. The table records approximately 400,000 distinct CDR3 sequences, roughly 15% of them present only once. This clonotype was detected ten times or more. Its matching antigen is unknown. Sequenced input: blood. This TCR derives from a woman in her 30s with Graves' ophthalmopathy.

The DNA for the CDR3 is TGTGCCAGCAGCTTAGCGGTAGGGGGCTCCGAAGCTTTCTTT. Amino acid sequence: CASSLAVGGSEAFF. V usage is TRBV7-8 and J usage is TRBJ1-1; 7 bases agree with TRBD1. The junction had 6 bases not matched to a gene; V was cut back by 0 bases and J by 8 bases. Germline V gene lookup returns CDR1 SGHVS and CDR2 FQNEAQ. The CDR3 is made up of 14 amino acids.